The 21 T cell receptor beta chains reported below all come from one sample, sequenced in a study of long-term antiretroviral therapy in people with HIV. Sequencing relied on immunoSEQ assay v3.0, run at survey level. Libraries were prepared by immunoSEQ multiplex PCR; TCRdb keeps only in-frame clonotypes and omits some of them. The sample includes about 16,000 clones, around 90% of them seen just once. The sample consisted of unsorted PBMCs, taken 2.3 to 2.4 years before starting antiretroviral therapy. These TCRs come from a woman aged 25 to 45 with HIV.

V and J are TRBV5-6 and TRBJ1-2, with 7 bases matching TRBD1. The CDR3 runs to 15 residues. The germline gives CDR1 SGHDT, CDR2 YYEEEE. The junction had 11 bases not matched to a gene; V was cut back by 0 bases and J by 9 bases. CDR3: CASSLGLTGPGSYTF. The CDR3 nucleotides are TGTGCCAGCAGCTTGGGGTTGACAGGGCCGGGTAGCTACACCTTC.

This rearrangement joins TRBV9 to TRBJ1-1; D perhaps matches TRBD1 (6 bases). Between the trimmed V and J ends, which lost 4 bases and 6 bases, there was a span of 19 bases. CDR1 and CDR2 from the germline V gene are SGDLS and YYNGEE. The CDR3 is made up of 15 amino acids. The CDR3 is CASSSHGGGLAEAFF. The CDR3 coding sequence is TGTGCCAGCAGCTCGCACGGCGGGGGCTTGGCTGAAGCTTTCTTT. Full variable domain (missing parts from reference TRBV9 and TRBJ1-1): DSGVTQTPKHLITATGQRVTLRCSPRSGDLSVYWYQQSLDQGLQFLIQYYNGEERAKGNILERFSAQQFPDLHSELNLSSLELGDSALYFCASSSHGGGLAEAFFGQGTRLTVV.

The genes are TRBV5-4 and TRBJ1-4; TRBD1 agrees at 9 bases. Per the germline V gene, CDR1 is SGHNT and CDR2 is YYREEE (reference sequence). CDR3 size: 15 residues. J was trimmed by 2 bases and V by 4 bases; bases with no gene match: 3. CDR3 amino acids: CASSPGQGTNEKLFF. Written as DNA, the CDR3 is TGTGCCAGCAGCCCCGGACAGGGGACTAATGAAAAACTGTTTTTT.

The CDR3 loop is CASSKRGPRHEQYF. DNA of the CDR3: TGTGCCAGCAGTAAAAGGGGACCGAGGCACGAGCAGTACTTC. The chain links TRBV27 to TRBJ2-7; either TRBD1 or TRBD2 may fit D (5 bases each). The CDR3 length is 14 residues. Looked up from germline, CDR1 is MNHEY and CDR2 is SMNVEV (reference sequence). The V and J ends lost 5 bases and 5 bases respectively, with 16 bases between them.

The chain recombines TRBV7-9 with TRBJ1-1; a possible D gene is TRBD1 (6 bases). There are 15 residues in the CDR3. Germline V gene data show CDR1 as SEHNR and CDR2 as FQNEAQ (reference sequence). The germline V and J ends were trimmed by 5 bases and 5 bases, with 18 bases remaining between them. This CDR3 reads CASSNWGGADTEAFF. The CDR3 DNA follows: TGTGCCAGCAGCAACTGGGGGGGCGCGGATACTGAAGCTTTCTTT.

V usage is TRBV2 and J usage is TRBJ2-2, with D perhaps matching TRBD1 or TRBD2 (5 bases each). V lost 9 bases and J lost 1, with 18 bases in between. The CDR3 sequence is 16 residues long. Germline V CDR1 and CDR2: SNHLY, FYNNEI. The DNA for the CDR3 is TGTGCCAGTCAACAGACCGGGACGGGGAACACCGGGGAGCTGTTTTTT. Translating it yields CASQQTGTGNTGELFF.

This clone showed up just once. V and J are TRBV29-1 and TRBJ1-4; the D gene is possibly TRBD1 (5 bases). V was trimmed by 7 bases and J by 3 bases, leaving 12 bases between them. CDR3 length equals 13 residues. Germline CDR1 SQVTM, CDR2 ANQGSEA. The CDR3 bases are TGCAGCGGCCAGGGTTCAGCTAATGAAAAACTGTTTTTT. Its translation: CSGQGSANEKLFF.

The DNA of the CDR3 is TGTGCCAGCAGCGAAACTAGCGGGGGCCAGCCAGATACGCAGTATTTT. The encoded protein is CASSETSGGQPDTQYF. V gene TRBV9 combines with J gene TRBJ2-3, with TRBD2 matching 11 bases. After removal of 3 bases from V and 4 bases from J, the junction contained 7 bases not matched to a gene. The CDR3 spans 16 residues. Germline CDR1 reads SGDLS; CDR2 reads YYNGEE.

The chain links TRBV7-9 to TRBJ2-1, with 7 bases fitting TRBD1. This CDR3 spans 15 amino acids. CDR1 and CDR2 (germline): SEHNR, FQNEAQ (reference sequence). The V segment lost 3 bases and the J segment 4 bases; nucleotides outside the gene matches: 6. CDR3: CASSFRQGGYNEQFF. DNA of the CDR3: TGTGCCAGCAGCTTCAGACAGGGTGGGTACAATGAGCAGTTCTTC.

The chain carries TRBV19 and TRBJ1-6; possible D gene TRBD1, 5 bases. Germline loops: CDR1 LNHDA, CDR2 SQIVND (reference sequence). Trimming took 8 bases from V and 7 from J, leaving 18 bases between them. The CDR3 runs to 15 residues. The CDR3 DNA is TGTGCCAGTCGCGTTGGACATTATCAGAATTCACCCCTCCACTTT. Translating it yields CASRVGHYQNSPLHF.

The V call is TRBV7-2, the J call TRBJ2-6; D may be TRBD1 (6 bases). Germline V lookup: CDR1 SGHTA, CDR2 FQGNSA. V was cut by 5 bases and J by 3 bases, with 20 bases left in between. The CDR3 length is 18 residues. Written as DNA, the CDR3 is TGTGCCAGCAGCCCCCAACAGGGAGTTCCCCGTGGGGCCAACGTCCTGACTTTC. This sequence encodes CASSPQQGVPRGANVLTF.

This chain connects TRBV10-3 to TRBJ1-2; tentatively, D is TRBD1 (5 bases). The germline V and J ends were trimmed by 5 bases and 7 bases, with 17 bases remaining between them. This CDR3 has 14 residues. CDR1 is ENHRY and CDR2 is SYGVKD in the germline V gene. CDR3 nucleotides: TGTGCCATCAGTCTTGCGGGGCCCTCTCCTGGCTACACCTTC. It yields the protein CAISLAGPSPGYTF.

The chain couples TRBV18 to TRBJ2-3; D gene uncertain. The V gene lost 2 bases and the J gene lost 0 bases, with 12 bases spanning the gap. This CDR3 contains 16 residues. Germline V gene lookup returns CDR1 KGHSH and CDR2 LQKENI. CDR3 sequence reads: CASSPSYTPSTDTQYF. The CDR3 DNA sequence: TGTGCCAGCTCACCATCATATACCCCCAGCACAGATACGCAGTATTTT.

The J gene is TRBJ2-2, the V gene TRBV4-3; D is ambiguous. V was pared by 4 bases and J by 5 bases, with 11 bases between. The CDR3 is 14 amino acids. Germline CDR1 is LGHNA and CDR2 is YSLEER. The CDR3 is CASSLGYGTGELFF. In DNA form, the CDR3 reads TGCGCCAGCAGCCTAGGGTACGGAACCGGGGAGCTGTTTTTT.

The chain carries TRBV5-1 and TRBJ2-7; TRBD1 or TRBD2 may be the D gene (5 bases each). This CDR3 is built from 15 residues. Trimming took off 0 bases at V and 2 bases at J, with 12 bases between the two ends. Germline-derived CDR1 and CDR2 are SGHRS and YFSETQ. The DNA of the CDR3 is TGCGCCAGCAGCTTGGCTGGGACCGAGACCTACGAGCAGTACTTC. Protein product: CASSLAGTETYEQYF.

The chain combines TRBV14 with TRBJ1-1; 8 bases agree with TRBD1. Germline CDR1 and CDR2: SGHDN and FVKESK. This CDR3 has 17 amino acids. Trimming cost V 4 bases and J 1 base; bases outside gene matches: 11. The DNA of the CDR3 is TGTGCCAGCAGCCTACAGGGGGATACCATTACGAACACTGAAGCTTTCTTT. Residues: CASSLQGDTITNTEAFF.

This clone was picked up one time. This chain joins TRBV5-8 and TRBJ1-6; D not certain. Looked up from germline, CDR1 is SGHTS and CDR2 is YDEGEE. Trimming took 0 bases from V and 11 from J, leaving 9 bases between them. This CDR3 contains 13 residues. The CDR3 DNA reads as TGTGCCAGCAGCTTGGCCCCGCGGGCACCCCTCCACTTT. Protein sequence: CASSLAPRAPLHF. The complete variable domain, with remaining parts taken from reference TRBV5-8 and TRBJ1-6, reads EAGVTQSPTHLIKTRGQQATLRCSPISGHTSVYWYQQALGLGLQFLLWYDEGEERNRGNFPPRFSGRQFPNYSSELNVNALELEDSALYLCASSLAPRAPLHFGNGTRLTVT.

The chain carries TRBV5-1 and TRBJ1-1; D is possibly TRBD1 (6 bases). CDR1 and CDR2 from the germline V gene are SGHRS and YFSETQ. CDR3 length: 13 residues. V lost 0 bases and J 6 bases, leaving 9 bases between the germline ends. The CDR3, as DNA: TGCGCCAGCAGCTTGGCCGGGGGCTCTGAAGCTTTCTTT. Its protein is CASSLAGGSEAFF.

V usage is TRBV4-3 and J usage is TRBJ2-1; D unclear. V was clipped by 1 base and J by 9 bases, with 10 bases between them. The germline CDR1 and CDR2 sequences are LGHNA and YSLEER. CDR3 length equals 13 residues. This CDR3 reads CASSQAMVSEQFF. In DNA, the CDR3 is TGCGCCAGCAGCCAAGCTATGGTGAGTGAGCAGTTCTTC.

The V call is TRBV15, the J call TRBJ1-2, with 9 nucleotides matching TRBD1. This CDR3 contains 15 residues. Per germline, CDR1 LNHNV and CDR2 YYDKDF (reference sequence). Losses at the gene ends were 1 base for V and 8 bases for J; bases not matched to a gene: 8. The CDR3 sequence is CATSRVQGAQGGYTF. CDR3 nucleotides: TGTGCCACCAGCAGAGTACAGGGGGCGCAAGGGGGCTACACCTTC. Full variable domain (remainder filled in from reference TRBV15 and TRBJ1-2): DAMVIQNPRYQVTQFGKPVTLSCSQTLNHNVMYWYQQKSSQAPKLLFHYYDKDFNNEADTPDNFQSRRPNTSFCFLDIRSPGLGDTAMYLCATSRVQGAQGGYTFGSGTRLTVV.

V gene TRBV10-3 combines with J gene TRBJ2-7; maybe TRBD1 (6 bases). The length of the CDR3 is 16 residues. Germline assignment: CDR1 ENHRY and CDR2 SYGVKD. V shed 5 bases and J shed 1 base, with 18 bases lying between them. CDR3 DNA: TGTGCCATCAGTAAAATCCAGGGGATAAAATCCTACGAGCAGTACTTC. It codes for CAISKIQGIKSYEQYF.